This T cell receptor (beta chain) was identified during a study of blood T cell repertoires in COVID-19. Study-level information: In each case, the material was cDNA or gDNA derived from T cells, B-cell-depleted T cells, or PBMCs.

Assignments of participants to cohorts depended upon their own reported clinical history. Two negative PCRs, clearance, or symptom resolution had been documented for recovered Cohort 3 donors. In the original workflow: How many nucleated cells were present was estimated from reference gene primer amplification. TCRdb's table, derived via immunoSEQ multiplex PCR, lists solely in-frame clones and lacks some. The DNA was the basis for D and trimming; V, J and clone size are from that table. In the table there are roughly 380,000 clones, less than 90% of which are singletons. This CDR3 has 16 residues. V lost 0 bases, J lost 5 bases, and 3 bases stayed unmatched. The V gene's germline CDR1 is SGHVS and CDR2 FQNEAQ.

The TCR comes from a woman aged 25 to 39 who had recovered from COVID-19. The specimen sequenced was PBMCs or T cells enriched from blood (not recorded which). The V and J genes are TRBV7-8 and TRBJ2-1, with TRBD2 identical over 11 bases. The DNA of the CDR3 is TGTGCCAGCAGCTTAGCGGGACTAGCGGACCACAATGAGCAGTTCTTC. It specifies CASSLAGLADHNEQFF.